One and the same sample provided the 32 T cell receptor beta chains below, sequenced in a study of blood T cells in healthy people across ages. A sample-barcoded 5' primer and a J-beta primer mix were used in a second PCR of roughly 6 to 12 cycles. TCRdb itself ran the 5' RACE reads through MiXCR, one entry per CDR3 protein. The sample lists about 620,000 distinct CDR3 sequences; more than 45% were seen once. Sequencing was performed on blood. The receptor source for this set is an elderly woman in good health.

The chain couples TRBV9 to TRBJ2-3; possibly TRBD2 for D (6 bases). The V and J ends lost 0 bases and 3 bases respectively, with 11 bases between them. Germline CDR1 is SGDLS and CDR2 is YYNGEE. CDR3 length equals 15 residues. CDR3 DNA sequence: TGTGCCAGCAGCGTAGGCCTAGCGAGAACAGATACGCAGTATTTT. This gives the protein CASSVGLARTDTQYF.

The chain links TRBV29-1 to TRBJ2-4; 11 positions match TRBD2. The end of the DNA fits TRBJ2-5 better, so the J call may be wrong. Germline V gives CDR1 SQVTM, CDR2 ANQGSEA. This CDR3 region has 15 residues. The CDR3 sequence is CSVETPSSGGATQYF. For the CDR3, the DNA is TGCAGCGTTGAAACCCCTAGTAGCGGGGGGGCGACCCAGTACTTC.

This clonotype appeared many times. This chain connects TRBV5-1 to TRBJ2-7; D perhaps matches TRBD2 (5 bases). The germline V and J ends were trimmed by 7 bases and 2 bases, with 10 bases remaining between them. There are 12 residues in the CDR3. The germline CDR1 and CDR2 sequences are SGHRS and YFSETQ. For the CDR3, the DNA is TGCGCCAGCGCGGACTTGACCTACGAGCAGTACTTC. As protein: CASADLTYEQYF.

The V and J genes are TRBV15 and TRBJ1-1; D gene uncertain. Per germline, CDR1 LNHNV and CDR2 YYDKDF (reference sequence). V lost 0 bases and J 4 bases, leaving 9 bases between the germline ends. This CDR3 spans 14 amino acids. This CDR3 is CATSREVGFTEAFF. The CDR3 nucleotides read TGTGCCACCAGCAGAGAGGTTGGGTTCACTGAAGCTTTCTTT.

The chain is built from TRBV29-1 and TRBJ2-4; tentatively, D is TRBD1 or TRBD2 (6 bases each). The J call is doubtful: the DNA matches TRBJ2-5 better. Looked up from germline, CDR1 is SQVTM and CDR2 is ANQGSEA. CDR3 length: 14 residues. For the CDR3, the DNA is TGCAGCGTTCTTTTCCGGGGGCAATTTGAGACCCAGTACTTC. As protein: CSVLFRGQFETQYF.

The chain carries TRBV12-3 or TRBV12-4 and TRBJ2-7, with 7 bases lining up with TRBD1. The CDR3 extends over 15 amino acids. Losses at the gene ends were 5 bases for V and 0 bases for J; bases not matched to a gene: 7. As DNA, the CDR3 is TGTGCCAGCAGTAGACAGACAGGGAGCTCCTACGAGCAGTACTTC. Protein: CASSRQTGSSYEQYF.

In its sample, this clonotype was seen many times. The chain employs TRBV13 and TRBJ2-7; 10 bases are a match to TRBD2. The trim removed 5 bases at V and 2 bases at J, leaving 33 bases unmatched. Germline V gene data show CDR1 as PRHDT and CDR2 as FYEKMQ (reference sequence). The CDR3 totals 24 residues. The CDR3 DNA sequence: TGTGCCAGCAGCCTCATTGGGGTTATCTGGGATAAAGGGACTAGCGTATCATCCGCCTACGAGCAGTACTTC. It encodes CASSLIGVIWDKGTSVSSAYEQYF.

CDR3 in DNA: TGCAGCGTCAAAACGACAGGGAACAATGAGCAGTTCTTC. It specifies CSVKTTGNNEQFF. The V call is TRBV29-1, the J call TRBJ2-1; the match to TRBD1 covers 7 bases. The CDR3 is 13 residues long. J gave up 5 bases and V 6 bases, and 7 bases lay outside the gene matches. The germline V gene has CDR1 SQVTM and CDR2 ANQGSEA.

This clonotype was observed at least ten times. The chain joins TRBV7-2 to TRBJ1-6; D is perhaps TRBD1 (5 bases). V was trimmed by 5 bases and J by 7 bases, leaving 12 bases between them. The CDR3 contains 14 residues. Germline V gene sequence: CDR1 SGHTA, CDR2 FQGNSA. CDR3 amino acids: CASSRAQGNSPLHF. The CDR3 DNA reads TGTGCCAGCAGCCGTGCGCAGGGCAATTCACCCCTCCACTTT. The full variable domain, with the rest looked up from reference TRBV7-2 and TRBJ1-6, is GAGVSQSPSNKVTEKGKDVELRCDPISGHTALYWYRQSLGQGLEFLIYFQGNSAPDKSGLPSDRFSAERTGGSVSTLTIQRTQQEDSAVYLCASSRAQGNSPLHFGNGTRLTVT.

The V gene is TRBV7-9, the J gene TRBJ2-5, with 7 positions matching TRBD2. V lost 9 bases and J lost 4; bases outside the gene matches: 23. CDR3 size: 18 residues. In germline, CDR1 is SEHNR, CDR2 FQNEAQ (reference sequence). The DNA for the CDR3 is TGTGCCAGGAAGGCTACGCACCTCGGGGGGACCGCCAGAGAGACCCAGTACTTC. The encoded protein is CARKATHLGGTARETQYF.

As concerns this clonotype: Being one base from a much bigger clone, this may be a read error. In DNA, the CDR3 is TGTGCCATCAGGGACGCGAACAATGAGCAGTTCTTC. It specifies CAIRDANNEQFF. The chain is built from TRBV10-3 and TRBJ2-1, with D unresolved. Germline assignment: CDR1 ENHRY and CDR2 SYGVKD. V was pared by 6 bases and J by 5 bases, with 8 bases between. CDR3 size: 12 residues.

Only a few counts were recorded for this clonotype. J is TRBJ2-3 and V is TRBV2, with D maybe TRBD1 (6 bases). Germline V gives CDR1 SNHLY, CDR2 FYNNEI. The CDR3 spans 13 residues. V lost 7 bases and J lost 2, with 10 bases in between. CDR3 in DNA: TGTGCCAGCAAGCAGGGGTCCACAGATACGCAGTATTTT. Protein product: CASKQGSTDTQYF.

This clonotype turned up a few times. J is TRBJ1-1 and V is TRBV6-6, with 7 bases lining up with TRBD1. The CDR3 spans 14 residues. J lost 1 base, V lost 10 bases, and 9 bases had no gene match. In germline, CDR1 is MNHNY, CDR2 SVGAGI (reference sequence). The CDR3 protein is CATQLRDRNTEAFF. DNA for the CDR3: TGTGCCACTCAGTTACGGGACAGGAACACTGAAGCTTTCTTT.

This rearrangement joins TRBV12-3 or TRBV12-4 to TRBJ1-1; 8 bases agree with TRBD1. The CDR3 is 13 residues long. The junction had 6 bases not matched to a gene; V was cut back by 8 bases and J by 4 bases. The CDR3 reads CASGIGTGTEAFF. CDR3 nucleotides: TGTGCCAGCGGAATTGGGACAGGCACTGAAGCTTTCTTT.

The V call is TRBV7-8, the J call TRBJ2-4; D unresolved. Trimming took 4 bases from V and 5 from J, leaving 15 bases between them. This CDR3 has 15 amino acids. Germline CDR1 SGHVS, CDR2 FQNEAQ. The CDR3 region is CASSYNFGSQNIQYF. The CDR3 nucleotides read TGTGCCAGCAGCTACAATTTTGGCAGTCAAAACATTCAGTACTTC.

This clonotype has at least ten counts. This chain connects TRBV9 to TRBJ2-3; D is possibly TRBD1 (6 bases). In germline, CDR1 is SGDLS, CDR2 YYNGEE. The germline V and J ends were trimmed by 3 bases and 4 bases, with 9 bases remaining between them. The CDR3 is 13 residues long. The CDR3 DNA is TGTGCCAGCAGCGAGGGACATGCAGATACGCAGTATTTT. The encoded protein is CASSEGHADTQYF. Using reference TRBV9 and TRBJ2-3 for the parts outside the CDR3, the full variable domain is DSGVTQTPKHLITATGQRVTLRCSPRSGDLSVYWYQQSLDQGLQFLIQYYNGEERAKGNILERFSAQQFPDLHSELNLSSLELGDSALYFCASSEGHADTQYFGPGTRLTVL.

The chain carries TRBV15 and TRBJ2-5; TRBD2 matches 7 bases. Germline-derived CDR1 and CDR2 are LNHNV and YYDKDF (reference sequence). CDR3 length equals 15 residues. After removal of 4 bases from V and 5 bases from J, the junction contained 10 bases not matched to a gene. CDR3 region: CATSTLLASWETQYF. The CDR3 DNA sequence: TGTGCCACCAGCACCCTACTAGCGAGTTGGGAGACCCAGTACTTC.

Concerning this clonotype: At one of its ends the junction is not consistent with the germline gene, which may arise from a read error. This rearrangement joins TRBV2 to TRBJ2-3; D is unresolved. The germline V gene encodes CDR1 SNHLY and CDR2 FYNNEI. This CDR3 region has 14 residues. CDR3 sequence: CTSSSYDVPGPQYF. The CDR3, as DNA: TGTACCAGCAGTTCCTATGATGTCCCAGGCCCGCAGTATTTT.

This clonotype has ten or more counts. The CDR3 nucleotides are TGTGCCAGCAGCCCCGGGGCGGGGAACATTCAGTACTTC. Amino acids: CASSPGAGNIQYF. The gene calls are TRBV7-3 and TRBJ2-4; D perhaps matches TRBD2 (6 bases). Between the trimmed V and J ends, which lost 5 bases and 7 bases, there was a span of 12 bases. The CDR3 extends over 13 amino acids. Germline loops: CDR1 SGHTA, CDR2 FQGTGA. Complete variable domain (other parts from reference TRBV7-3 and TRBJ2-4): GAGVSQTPSNKVTEKGKYVELRCDPISGHTALYWYRQSLGQGPEFLIYFQGTGAADDSGLPNDRFFAVRPEGSVSTLKIQRTERGDSAVYLCASSPGAGNIQYFGAGTRLSVL.

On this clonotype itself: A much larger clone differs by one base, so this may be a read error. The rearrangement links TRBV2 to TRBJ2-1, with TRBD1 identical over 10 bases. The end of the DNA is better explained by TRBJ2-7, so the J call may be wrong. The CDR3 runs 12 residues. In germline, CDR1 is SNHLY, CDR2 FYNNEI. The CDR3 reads CARDRGYNEQYF. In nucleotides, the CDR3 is TGTGCCAGGGACAGGGGGTACAATGAGCAGTACTTC.

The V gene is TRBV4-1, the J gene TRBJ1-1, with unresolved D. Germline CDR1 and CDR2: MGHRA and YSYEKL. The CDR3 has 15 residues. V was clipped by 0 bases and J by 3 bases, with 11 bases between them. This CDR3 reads CASSQDRGIYTEAFF. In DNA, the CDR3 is TGCGCCAGCAGCCAAGATCGGGGAATATACACTGAAGCTTTCTTT.

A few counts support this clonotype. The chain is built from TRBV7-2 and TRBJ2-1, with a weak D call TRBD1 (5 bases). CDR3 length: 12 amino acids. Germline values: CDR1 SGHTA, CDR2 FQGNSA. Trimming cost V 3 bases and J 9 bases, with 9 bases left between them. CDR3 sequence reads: CASSFQGVEQFF. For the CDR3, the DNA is TGTGCCAGCAGCTTCCAAGGGGTTGAGCAGTTCTTC.

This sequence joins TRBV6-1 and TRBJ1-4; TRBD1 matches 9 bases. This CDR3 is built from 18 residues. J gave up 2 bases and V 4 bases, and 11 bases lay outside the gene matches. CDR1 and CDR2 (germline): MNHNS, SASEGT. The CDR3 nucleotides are TGTGCCAGCAGTGCCGTAGGGGGACAGGGATCGACTAATGAAAAACTGTTTTTT. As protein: CASSAVGGQGSTNEKLFF.

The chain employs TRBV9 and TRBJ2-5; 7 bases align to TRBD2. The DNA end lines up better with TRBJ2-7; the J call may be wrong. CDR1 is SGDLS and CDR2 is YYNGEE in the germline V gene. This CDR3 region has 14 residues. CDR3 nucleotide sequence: TGTGCCAGCAGCAGGGAGGGCGACGGTTACGAGCAGTACTTC. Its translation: CASSREGDGYEQYF.

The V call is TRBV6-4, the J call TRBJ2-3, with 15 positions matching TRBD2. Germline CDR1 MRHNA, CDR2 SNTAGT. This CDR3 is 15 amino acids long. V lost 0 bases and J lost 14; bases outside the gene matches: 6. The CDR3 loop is CASSDSGLAGGRRYF. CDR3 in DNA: TGTGCCAGCAGTGACTCGGGACTAGCGGGAGGACGGCGGTATTTT.

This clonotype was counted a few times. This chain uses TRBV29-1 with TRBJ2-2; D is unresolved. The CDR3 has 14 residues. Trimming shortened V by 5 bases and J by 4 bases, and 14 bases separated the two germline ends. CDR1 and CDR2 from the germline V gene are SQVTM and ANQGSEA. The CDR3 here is CSVRKSSSTGELFF. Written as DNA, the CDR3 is TGCAGCGTTCGCAAGAGTTCGTCCACCGGGGAGCTGTTTTTT.

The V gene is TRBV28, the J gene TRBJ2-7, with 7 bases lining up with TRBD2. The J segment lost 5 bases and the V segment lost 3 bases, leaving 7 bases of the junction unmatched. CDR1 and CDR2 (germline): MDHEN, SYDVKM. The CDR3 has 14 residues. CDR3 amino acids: CASSLVGGLHEQYF. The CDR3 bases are TGTGCCAGCAGTTTGGTGGGGGGGTTACACGAGCAGTACTTC.

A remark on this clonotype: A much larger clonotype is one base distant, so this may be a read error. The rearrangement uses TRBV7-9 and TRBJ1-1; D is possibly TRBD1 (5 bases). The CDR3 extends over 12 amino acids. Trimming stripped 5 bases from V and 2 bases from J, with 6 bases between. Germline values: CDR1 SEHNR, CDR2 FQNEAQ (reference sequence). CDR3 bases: TGTGCCAGCAGCCGGGACAACACTGAAGCTTTCTTT. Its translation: CASSRDNTEAFF.

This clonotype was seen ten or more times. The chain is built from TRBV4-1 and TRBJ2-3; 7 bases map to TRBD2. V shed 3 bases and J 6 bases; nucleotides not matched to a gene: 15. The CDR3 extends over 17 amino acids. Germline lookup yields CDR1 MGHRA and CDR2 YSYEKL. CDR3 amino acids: CASSQARTRVSPDTQYF. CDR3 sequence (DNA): TGCGCCAGCAGCCAGGCACGGACTAGAGTTTCTCCGGATACGCAGTATTTT.

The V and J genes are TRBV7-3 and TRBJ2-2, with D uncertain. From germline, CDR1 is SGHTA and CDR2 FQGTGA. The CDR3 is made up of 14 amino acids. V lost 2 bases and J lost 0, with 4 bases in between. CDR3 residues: CASSLGTNTGELFF. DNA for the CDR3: TGTGCCAGCAGCTTAGGGACGAACACCGGGGAGCTGTTTTTT. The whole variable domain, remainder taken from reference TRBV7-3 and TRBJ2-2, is GAGVSQTPSNKVTEKGKYVELRCDPISGHTALYWYRQSLGQGPEFLIYFQGTGAADDSGLPNDRFFAVRPEGSVSTLKIQRTERGDSAVYLCASSLGTNTGELFFGEGSRLTVL.

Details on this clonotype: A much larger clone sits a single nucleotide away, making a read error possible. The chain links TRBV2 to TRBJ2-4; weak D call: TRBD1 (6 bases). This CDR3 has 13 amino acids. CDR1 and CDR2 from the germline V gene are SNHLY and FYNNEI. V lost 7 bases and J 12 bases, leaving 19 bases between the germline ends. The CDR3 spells CASTKQGSDTQYF. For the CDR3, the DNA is TGTGCCAGCACTAAACAGGGCTCGGACACTCAGTACTTC.

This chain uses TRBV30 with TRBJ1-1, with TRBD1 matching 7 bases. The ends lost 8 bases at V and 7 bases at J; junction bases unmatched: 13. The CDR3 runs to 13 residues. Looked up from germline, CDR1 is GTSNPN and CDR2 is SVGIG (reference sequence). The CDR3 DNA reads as TGTGCCAGCTCCATCGACAGGGCCGGTGAAGCTTTCTTT. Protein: CASSIDRAGEAFF.